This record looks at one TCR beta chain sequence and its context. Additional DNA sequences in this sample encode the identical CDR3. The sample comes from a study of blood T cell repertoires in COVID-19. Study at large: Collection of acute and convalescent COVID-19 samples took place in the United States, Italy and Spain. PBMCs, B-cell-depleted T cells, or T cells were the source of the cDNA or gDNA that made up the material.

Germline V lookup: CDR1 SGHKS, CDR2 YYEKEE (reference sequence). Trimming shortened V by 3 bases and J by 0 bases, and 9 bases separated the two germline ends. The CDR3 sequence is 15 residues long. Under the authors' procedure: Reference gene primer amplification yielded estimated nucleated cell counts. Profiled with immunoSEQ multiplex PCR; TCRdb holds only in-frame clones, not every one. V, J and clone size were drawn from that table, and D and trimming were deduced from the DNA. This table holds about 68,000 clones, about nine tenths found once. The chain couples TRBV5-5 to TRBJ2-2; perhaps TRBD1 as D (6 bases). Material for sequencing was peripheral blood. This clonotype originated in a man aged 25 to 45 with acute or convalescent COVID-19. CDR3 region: CASSSRTANTGELFF. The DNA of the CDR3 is TGTGCCAGCAGCTCCAGGACAGCGAACACCGGGGAGCTGTTTTTT.